These T cell receptor beta chains were read from a single sample in a study of CD8+ T cells in alopecia areata. The protocol was immunoSEQ multiplex PCR, while the TCRdb copy is restricted to in-frame clones and leaves out a portion. Of about 92,000 clones in the sample, about 40% were seen once. The specimen was CD8+ T cells sorted from blood, collected at week 24, from a patient treated with tofacitinib. The source of these receptors is a human donor with alopecia areata. CDR3s include the opening cysteine and the closing phenylalanine or tryptophan. Each record gives: CDR3 protein, CDR3 DNA, D gene, V gene, clone size, J gene. A D gene is named only where the DNA matches it firmly. The size field is filled for only some rows; it gives once, few, many or a size class.

CDR3: CASSQGTSYYDGQYF
DNA: TGTGCCAGCAGCCAAGGCACCAGCTATTATGACGGGCAGTACTTC
D: .
V: TRBV14
size: .
J: TRBJ2-7

CDR3: CSAGGGYSYEQYF
DNA: TGCAGCGCTGGTGGCGGGTACTCCTACGAGCAGTACTTC
D: .
V: TRBV29-1
size: .
J: TRBJ2-7

CDR3: CASSWPPQGRGTITDTQYF
DNA: TGCGCCAGCAGCTGGCCCCCTCAAGGTCGGGGGACGATCACAGATACGCAGTATTTT
D: .
V: TRBV5-1
size: .
J: TRBJ2-3

CDR3: CASSQDMGSAVETQYF
DNA: TGCGCCAGCAGCCAAGATATGGGGTCGGCGGTGGAGACCCAGTACTTC
D: .
V: TRBV4-3
size: once
J: TRBJ2-5

CDR3: CASMTRANTEAFF
DNA: TGTGCCAGTATGACACGAGCGAACACTGAAGCTTTCTTT
D: .
V: TRBV19
size: few
J: TRBJ1-1

CDR3: CASSGSYEQYF
DNA: TGTGCCAGCAGTGGTTCCTACGAGCAGTACTTC
D: .
V: TRBV11-1
size: few
J: TRBJ2-7

CDR3: CASRARDRFETQYF
DNA: TGTGCCAGCAGGGCCCGGGACAGGTTCGAGACCCAGTACTTC
D: TRBD1
V: TRBV28
size: .
J: TRBJ2-5

CDR3: CASSRTGTQPQHF
DNA: TGTGCCAGCAGTAGAACAGGGACTCAGCCCCAGCATTTT
D: .
V: TRBV27
size: .
J: TRBJ1-5

CDR3: CSVLRENTEAFF
DNA: TGCAGCGTTCTCAGGGAGAACACTGAAGCTTTCTTT
D: .
V: TRBV29-1
size: .
J: TRBJ1-1

CDR3: CASSTATGELFF
DNA: TGTGCCAGCAGCACAGCGACCGGGGAGCTGTTTTTT
D: .
V: TRBV25-1
size: .
J: TRBJ2-2

CDR3: CSVEDSYNTEAFF
DNA: TGCAGCGTTGAAGACTCGTATAACACTGAAGCTTTCTTT
D: .
V: TRBV29-1
size: few
J: TRBJ1-1

CDR3: CASSQDGVGGHYEQYF
DNA: TGCGCCAGCAGCCAAGATGGGGTGGGAGGCCACTACGAGCAGTACTTC
D: .
V: TRBV4-1
size: .
J: TRBJ2-7

CDR3: CASSLERGLYYGYTF
DNA: TGTGCCAGCAGCTTAGAAAGGGGACTGTACTATGGCTACACCTTC
D: .
V: TRBV11-2
size: many
J: TRBJ1-2

CDR3: CASRPTGTILGEFF
DNA: TGTGCCAGCAGACCCACCGGGACTATCCTCGGGGAGTTCTTC
D: TRBD2
V: TRBV2
size: .
J: TRBJ2-1

CDR3: CASSLGPGQNQPQHF
DNA: TGTGCCAGCAGCTTAGGCCCGGGACAGAATCAGCCCCAGCATTTT
D: TRBD1
V: TRBV11-2
size: few
J: TRBJ1-5

CDR3: CAWTGGYGNIQYF
DNA: TGTGCCTGGACGGGAGGGTACGGAAACATTCAGTACTTC
D: TRBD2
V: TRBV30
size: .
J: TRBJ2-4

CDR3: CASIGVNTEAFF
DNA: TGTGCCAGCATAGGGGTGAACACTGAAGCTTTCTTT
D: .
V: TRBV6-1
size: few
J: TRBJ1-1

CDR3: CAWRIGTHGAGELFF
DNA: TGTGCCTGGAGGATCGGGACTCATGGGGCCGGGGAGCTGTTTTTT
D: .
V: TRBV30
size: few
J: TRBJ2-2

CDR3: CASSLPDGGGTQYF
DNA: TGTGCCAGCAGTTTACCGGACGGGGGAGGGACCCAGTACTTC
D: .
V: TRBV27
size: .
J: TRBJ2-5

CDR3: CASSTTSGRYNEQFF
DNA: TGTGCCAGCAGCACGACTAGCGGGAGGTACAATGAGCAGTTCTTC
D: TRBD2
V: TRBV7-8
size: few
J: TRBJ2-1

CDR3: CASSLPFGSYEQYF
DNA: TGTGCCAGCAGCTTACCGTTCGGCTCCTACGAGCAGTACTTC
D: .
V: TRBV7-9
size: .
J: TRBJ2-7

CDR3: CAWSAGTGNEQYF
DNA: TGTGCCTGGAGTGCAGGGACAGGGAACGAGCAGTACTTC
D: TRBD1
V: TRBV30
size: few
J: TRBJ2-7

CDR3: CASSQEGTSFTDTQYF
DNA: TGCGCCAGCAGCCAAGAGGGGACTAGTTTCACAGATACGCAGTATTTT
D: TRBD2
V: TRBV4-3
size: many
J: TRBJ2-3

CDR3: CASSRTGVF
DNA: TGTGCCAGCAGCAGAACAGGAGTATTT
D: .
V: TRBV21-1
size: few
J: TRBJ1-4

CDR3: CAWSVGNGELFF
DNA: TGTGCCTGGAGTGTGGGAAACGGGGAGCTGTTTTTT
D: .
V: TRBV30
size: .
J: TRBJ2-2

CDR3: CATSGAGGTDTQYF
DNA: TGTGCCACCAGTGGGGCAGGGGGCACAGATACGCAGTATTTT
D: .
V: TRBV19
size: few
J: TRBJ2-3

CDR3: CASSQSNSGDRGGYGYTF
DNA: TGCGCCAGCAGTCAATCAAATTCGGGCGACAGGGGTGGCTATGGCTACACCTTC
D: TRBD1
V: TRBV23-1
size: few
J: TRBJ1-2

CDR3: CASSSATGLPNYGYTF
DNA: TGTGCCAGCAGCTCCGCCACAGGCCTGCCTAACTATGGCTACACCTTC
D: .
V: TRBV7-9
size: few
J: TRBJ1-2

CDR3: CASSQGTSEQYF
DNA: TGTGCCAGCAGCCAGGGGACTTCCGAGCAGTACTTC
D: .
V: TRBV4-2
size: .
J: TRBJ2-7

CDR3: CSAEDRYEQYF
DNA: TGCAGTGCTGAGGACCGCTACGAGCAGTACTTC
D: .
V: TRBV20-1
size: .
J: TRBJ2-7

CDR3: CAIEAGSYGYTF
DNA: TGTGCCATCGAAGCAGGGAGCTATGGCTACACCTTC
D: .
V: TRBV19
size: .
J: TRBJ1-2

CDR3: CASSLARDSSVQYF
DNA: TGTGCCAGCAGTTTAGCGAGGGACAGTTCAGTTCAGTACTTC
D: TRBD1
V: TRBV27
size: few
J: TRBJ2-4

CDR3: CASSGRDEQYF
DNA: TGTGCCAGCAGTGGCAGGGACGAGCAGTACTTC
D: .
V: TRBV27
size: .
J: TRBJ2-7

CDR3: CASSFWGSYNEQFF
DNA: TGTGCCAGCAGCTTCTGGGGGAGCTACAATGAGCAGTTCTTC
D: .
V: TRBV4-1
size: few
J: TRBJ2-1

CDR3: CASGPSGNYEQYF
DNA: TGTGCCAGCGGGCCTAGCGGAAATTACGAGCAGTACTTC
D: TRBD2
V: TRBV2
size: few
J: TRBJ2-7

CDR3: CASSQFSGGNQPQHF
DNA: TGCGCCAGCAGCCAGTTCTCGGGTGGCAATCAGCCCCAGCATTTT
D: .
V: TRBV4-1
size: .
J: TRBJ1-5

CDR3: CASSLGAETQYF
DNA: TGTGCCAGCAGCTTAGGCGCGGAGACCCAGTACTTC
D: .
V: TRBV7-2
size: .
J: TRBJ2-5

CDR3: CASSQREGKPETQYF
DNA: TGCGCCAGCAGCCAAAGGGAGGGTAAACCGGAGACCCAGTACTTC
D: TRBD2
V: TRBV4-1
size: few
J: TRBJ2-5

CDR3: CATAGGQAGELFF
DNA: TGTGCCACCGCGGGAGGGCAAGCCGGGGAGCTGTTTTTT
D: TRBD2
V: TRBV9
size: .
J: TRBJ2-2

CDR3: CAWTPAGGQGADTQYF
DNA: TGTGCCTGGACCCCTGCCGGGGGACAGGGGGCAGATACGCAGTATTTT
D: TRBD1
V: TRBV30
size: .
J: TRBJ2-3

CDR3: CASSHGGGYNEQFF
DNA: TGCGCCAGCAGCCACGGGGGGGGCTACAATGAGCAGTTCTTC
D: TRBD2
V: TRBV4-1
size: .
J: TRBJ2-1

CDR3: CSDLDYNEQFF
DNA: TGCAGCGACCTGGATTACAATGAGCAGTTCTTC
D: .
V: TRBV29-1
size: .
J: TRBJ2-1

CDR3: CASSFRAPMAQHF
DNA: TGTGCCAGCAGTTTCAGGGCCCCAATGGCCCAGCATTTT
D: .
V: TRBV27
size: few
J: TRBJ1-5

CDR3: CAWIDSVYTEAFF
DNA: TGTGCCTGGATTGACAGTGTATACACTGAAGCTTTCTTT
D: .
V: TRBV30
size: .
J: TRBJ1-1

CDR3: CASSLRRGQFNQPQHF
DNA: TGTGCCAGCAGCCTCAGAAGGGGACAGTTCAATCAGCCCCAGCATTTT
D: TRBD1
V: TRBV7-8
size: .
J: TRBJ1-5

CDR3: CASSSPRVYTF
DNA: TGTGCCAGCAGCTCTCCCAGGGTCTACACCTTC
D: .
V: TRBV11-2
size: .
J: TRBJ1-2

CDR3: CSVEEETQYF
DNA: TGCAGCGTCGAGGAAGAGACCCAGTACTTC
D: .
V: TRBV29-1
size: few
J: TRBJ2-5

CDR3: CAVLEGANYGYTF
DNA: TGTGCCGTCTTGGAGGGGGCGAACTATGGCTACACCTTC
D: TRBD1
V: TRBV19
size: .
J: TRBJ1-2

CDR3: CASSLTGTVYEQYF
DNA: TGTGCCAGCAGCCTTACCGGGACAGTCTACGAGCAGTACTTC
D: TRBD1
V: TRBV7-2
size: few
J: TRBJ2-7

CDR3: CASSDSANTEAFF
DNA: TGTGCCAGCAGCGATAGTGCGAACACTGAAGCTTTCTTT
D: .
V: TRBV6-4
size: few
J: TRBJ1-1

CDR3: CASSQVGRELFF
DNA: TGCGCCAGCAGCCAAGTAGGACGGGAGCTGTTTTTT
D: .
V: TRBV4-1
size: .
J: TRBJ2-2

CDR3: CASTGLGREQYF
DNA: TGTGCCAGCACGGGGCTGGGTCGCGAGCAGTACTTC
D: .
V: TRBV6-5
size: medium-sized
J: TRBJ2-7

CDR3: CASSDSGSWNEQFF
DNA: TGTGCCAGCAGTGATAGCGGGAGTTGGAATGAGCAGTTCTTC
D: TRBD2
V: TRBV25-1
size: few
J: TRBJ2-1

CDR3: CAWSVDGQETQYF
DNA: TGTGCCTGGAGTGTGGACGGACAAGAGACCCAGTACTTC
D: .
V: TRBV30
size: .
J: TRBJ2-5

CDR3: CASSHNGYTIYF
DNA: TGTGCCAGCAGCCATAACGGTTACACCATATATTTT
D: .
V: TRBV14
size: .
J: TRBJ1-3

CDR3: CASSLSASYEQYF
DNA: TGTGCCAGCAGCTTGTCGGCATCCTACGAGCAGTACTTC
D: .
V: TRBV14
size: once
J: TRBJ2-7

CDR3: CASSYAGNQETQYF
DNA: TGTGCCAGCAGTTACGCAGGGAATCAAGAGACCCAGTACTTC
D: .
V: TRBV6-5
size: .
J: TRBJ2-5

CDR3: CASSLPNTGELFF
DNA: TGTGCCAGCAGTTTACCAAACACCGGGGAGCTGTTTTTT
D: .
V: TRBV27
size: .
J: TRBJ2-2

CDR3: CASSSSASSYNEQFF
DNA: TGCGCCAGCAGTAGTAGCGCCAGCTCCTACAATGAGCAGTTCTTC
D: .
V: TRBV10-2
size: .
J: TRBJ2-1

CDR3: CASSIVRQGLAKNIQYF
DNA: TGTGCCAGTAGTATAGTGAGGCAGGGGCTAGCCAAAAACATTCAGTACTTC
D: .
V: TRBV19
size: few
J: TRBJ2-4